This T cell receptor beta chain is from a study of blood T cell repertoires in COVID-19. The germline gives CDR1 SGHRS, CDR2 YFSETQ. The ends were cut back, 0 bases at V and 2 bases at J, with 5 bases in the middle. This CDR3 region has 14 residues. The protocol was immunoSEQ multiplex PCR, while the TCRdb copy is restricted to in-frame clones and leaves out a portion. The sample gives over 100,000 clones, about 88% of which show up once; 1.3% to 1.5% is in the top ten. The V call is TRBV5-1, the J call TRBJ1-4, with D unclear. The TCR sequence derives from a man in his forties with acute or convalescent COVID-19. The material sequenced was peripheral blood. CDR3 coding DNA: TGCGCCAGCAGCTTGGACAGCACTAATGAAAAACTGTTTTTT. Translated, it gives CASSLDSTNEKLFF.